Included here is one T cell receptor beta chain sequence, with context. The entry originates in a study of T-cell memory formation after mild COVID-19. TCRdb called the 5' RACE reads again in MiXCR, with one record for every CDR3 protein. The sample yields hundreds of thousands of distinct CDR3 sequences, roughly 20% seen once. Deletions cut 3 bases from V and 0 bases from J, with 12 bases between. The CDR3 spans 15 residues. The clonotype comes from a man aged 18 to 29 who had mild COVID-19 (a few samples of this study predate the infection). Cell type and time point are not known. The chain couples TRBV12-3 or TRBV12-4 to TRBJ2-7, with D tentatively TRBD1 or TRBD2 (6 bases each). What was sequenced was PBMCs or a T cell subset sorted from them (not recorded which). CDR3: CASSFRGAGSYEQYF. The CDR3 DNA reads TGTGCCAGCAGTTTTAGGGGGGCTGGCTCCTACGAGCAGTACTTC.